A selection of T cell receptor beta chains follows, all from one sample in a study of early T cells in non-severe SARS-CoV-2 infection. Each CDR3 protein is one row after TCRdb ran MiXCR on the 5' RACE reads. There are around 70,000 distinct CDR3 sequences in the sample; approximately 9.2% occur only once, and more than 2.5% lies in the top ten. Sequences were obtained from whole blood. These receptors originate from an adult who was a healthcare worker with PCR-confirmed SARS-CoV-2 infection or an uninfected control (not recorded which). Both conserved end residues are part of each CDR3. The D gene is left open where the match is weak. Expanded clones are given a class, and other clones once, few, many or no size at all.

abundance,d_gene,j_gene,v_gene,CDR3nt,CDR3aa
NA,NA,TRBJ2-4,TRBV28,TGTGCCAGCAGTCTTACGGCGGTAGCCATTCAGTACTTC,CASSLTAVAIQYF
few,TRBD2,TRBJ2-5,TRBV20-1,TGCAGTGCTGCGCTACTAGCGGGGGGGCAAGAGACCCAGTACTTC,CSAALLAGGQETQYF
many,NA,TRBJ2-1,TRBV7-9,TGTGCCAGCAGCCCGCGTCTTCTAGCAGGCCCCTACAATGAGCAGTTCTTC,CASSPRLLAGPYNEQFF
NA,TRBD2,TRBJ2-7,TRBV6-5,TGTGCCAGCAGCAACCGACTAGCGGGAGGCTACGAGCAGTACTTC,CASSNRLAGGYEQYF
few,NA,TRBJ2-7,TRBV5-1,TGCGCCAGCAGCTTGTGGGGGGAGGCTCGTTTAGAGCAGTACTTC,CASSLWGEARLEQYF
many,TRBD1,TRBJ2-3,TRBV3-1,TGTGCCAGCAGCCTTCCGGGACAGGGGGTTGCAGATACGCAGTATTTT,CASSLPGQGVADTQYF
few,NA,TRBJ2-1,TRBV11-1,TGTGCCAGCAGCGGGGCGGGAAATAGGCGTGAGCAGTTCTTC,CASSGAGNRREQFF
NA,NA,TRBJ1-2,TRBV28,TGTGCCAGCAGTCTTGAGGCGGCAGGGGAAATCTATGGCTACACCTTC,CASSLEAAGEIYGYTF
NA,NA,TRBJ1-6,TRBV5-6,TGTGCCAGCAGCTTGGGCCGGGGAGCACCATCACCCCTCCACTTT,CASSLGRGAPSPLHF
few,TRBD1,TRBJ2-7,TRBV5-4,TGTGCCAGCAGCTTGGCGGGACAGGGGTCCCACGAGCAGTACTTC,CASSLAGQGSHEQYF
once,TRBD2,TRBJ2-2,TRBV9,TGTGCCAGCAGGTCGACTAGCGGGAGACCCGGGGAGCTGTTTTTT,CASRSTSGRPGELFF
many,TRBD1,TRBJ1-5,TRBV30,TGTGCCTGGAGGGGGACAGGGGGCGGGCAGCCCCAGCATTTT,CAWRGTGGGQPQHF
NA,TRBD1,TRBJ1-4,TRBV7-2,TGTGCCAGCAGCCCGGGACAGGGGGTAAAACTGTTTTTT,CASSPGQGVKLFF
NA,NA,TRBJ1-2,TRBV18,TGTGCCAGCTCTCCCATGGGTCGGACTAACTATGGCTACACCTTC,CASSPMGRTNYGYTF
NA,TRBD2,TRBJ2-1,TRBV6-4,TGTGCCAGCAGTGACCTCCCGACTAGCGGCTACAATGAGCAGTTCTTC,CASSDLPTSGYNEQFF
NA,TRBD2,TRBJ2-5,TRBV5-6,TGTGCCAGCAGCAGGGCGGTCGCGGGAGCGGAGACCCAGTACTTC,CASSRAVAGAETQYF
NA,TRBD1,TRBJ2-2,TRBV9,TGTGCCAGCAGCGTAGGACAGGGGGTAGACACCGGGGAGCTGTTTTTT,CASSVGQGVDTGELFF
many,TRBD2,TRBJ2-1,TRBV7-9,TGTGCCAGCAGCTTGGGCGGGAGCATCGGGGAGCAGTTCTTC,CASSLGGSIGEQFF
few,TRBD1,TRBJ2-1,TRBV7-9,TGTGCCAGCAGCCGGACAGGGACTGAGCAGTTCTTC,CASSRTGTEQFF
many,TRBD2,TRBJ2-7,TRBV7-9,TGTGCCAGCCTTGGACTAGCGGCGGGGGAGCAGTACTTC,CASLGLAAGEQYF
NA,NA,TRBJ2-4,TRBV5-4,TGTGCCAGCAGCTTGGTAGCGACTCCGCCGGGCATTCAGTACTTC,CASSLVATPPGIQYF
few,NA,TRBJ2-7,TRBV7-2,TGTGCCAGCAGCTTAGGGCTTGTGCAGTACTTC,CASSLGLVQYF
few,NA,TRBJ1-2,TRBV12-3/TRBV12-4,TGTGCCAGCAGTCCAACGTTCGGGGGCTACACCTTC,CASSPTFGGYTF
few,NA,TRBJ2-7,TRBV3-1,TGTGCCAGCAGCCAGGCGACAGATCCCCTCGAGCAGTACTTC,CASSQATDPLEQYF
NA,NA,TRBJ1-5,TRBV7-3,TGTGCCAGCAGCTTAAGGGCTGGCAGCTCCCATAGCAATCAGCCCCAGCATTTT,CASSLRAGSSHSNQPQHF
NA,NA,TRBJ2-7,TRBV20-1,TGCAGTGCTAGAGATTCTGCTAGCGCCTCCTACGAGCAGTACTTC,CSARDSASASYEQYF
few,NA,TRBJ2-1,TRBV30,TGTGCCTGGAGTAGCGGAGCTAACAATGAGCAGTTCTTC,CAWSSGANNEQFF
many,TRBD1,TRBJ1-3,TRBV6-1,TGTGCCAGCAGAGCTACTGACGACAGGGCGGGAAACACCATATATTTT,CASRATDDRAGNTIYF
many,TRBD2,TRBJ2-7,TRBV20-1,TGCAGTGCTAGAGATCGAACACTAGCGAACTACGAGCAGTACTTC,CSARDRTLANYEQYF
few,NA,TRBJ1-2,TRBV30,TGTGCCTGGAGTGTAACCCCAGGGGATGGCTACACCTTC,CAWSVTPGDGYTF
few,TRBD2,TRBJ2-1,TRBV7-2,TGTGCCAGCAGACGCGGGACTAGCGGGAGGAATGAGCAGTTCTTC,CASRRGTSGRNEQFF
NA,NA,TRBJ2-1,TRBV28,TGTGCCAGCAGCGGGACTTCCTACAATGAGCAGTTCTTC,CASSGTSYNEQFF
few,NA,TRBJ1-5,TRBV7-9,TGTGCCAGCAGCTCGGGAGGGATGAATCAGCCCCAGCATTTT,CASSSGGMNQPQHF
few,TRBD2,TRBJ2-3,TRBV2,TGTGCCAGCAGTTCCTTGGCGGGAGATGATACGCAGTATTTT,CASSSLAGDDTQYF
many,TRBD2,TRBJ2-5,TRBV6-4,TGTGCCAGCAGTGAGGGGACTAGCGGGCAAGAGACCCAGTACTTC,CASSEGTSGQETQYF
few,TRBD2,TRBJ2-3,TRBV20-1,TGCAGTGCCGACTTGGGGGGGAGTATTGATACGCAGTATTTT,CSADLGGSIDTQYF
many,TRBD2,TRBJ2-7,TRBV6-2/TRBV6-3,TGTGCCAGCAGCCCTGGACTAGCGGGAGGAGGCGAGCAGTACTTC,CASSPGLAGGGEQYF
few,NA,TRBJ2-1,TRBV11-2,TGTGCCAGCAGCTTAGAATTGACAGTATACAATGAGCAGTTCTTC,CASSLELTVYNEQFF
few,NA,TRBJ1-1,TRBV4-3,TGCGCCAGCAGCCAAGAAGTCAGTTCGAACACTGAAGCTTTCTTT,CASSQEVSSNTEAFF
few,NA,TRBJ1-2,TRBV7-2,TGTGCCAGCAGCTTAGGGACAGAGATTTATGGCTACACCTTC,CASSLGTEIYGYTF
many,TRBD1,TRBJ2-7,TRBV20-1,TGCAGAGGACAGGACTCCTACGAGCAGTACTTC,CRGQDSYEQYF
many,NA,TRBJ2-2,TRBV4-3,TGCGCCAGCAGCCAAGATTTCGGGGGCACCGCTGGGAACACCGGGGAGCTGTTTTTT,CASSQDFGGTAGNTGELFF
few,NA,TRBJ2-1,TRBV11-2,TGTGCCAGCAGCTTAGCCGTCAATGAGCAGTTCTTC,CASSLAVNEQFF
NA,NA,TRBJ2-3,TRBV20-1,TGCAGTGCTAGATCCGGGGGAGATACGCAGTATTTT,CSARSGGDTQYF
few,TRBD2,TRBJ2-7,TRBV20-1,TGCAGTGTCCAGTCACCGACACCCGGGACTAGCGGTTCTCTGTCCTACGAGCAGTACTTC,CSVQSPTPGTSGSLSYEQYF
many,TRBD1,TRBJ1-4,TRBV6-6,TGTGCCAGCAGCCCGCAGGGGGGAGGGGCAACTAATGAAAAACTGTTTTTT,CASSPQGGGATNEKLFF
NA,NA,TRBJ2-7,TRBV29-1,TGCAGCGTTGAAACCGGGACAACGGACGAGCAGTACTTC,CSVETGTTDEQYF
NA,NA,TRBJ2-5,TRBV20-1,TGCAGCGGACAGTTCCAAGAGACCCAGTACTTC,CSGQFQETQYF
few,TRBD1,TRBJ2-6,TRBV27,TGTGCCAGCAGTGACGGGACAGGGGTAAGAGGGGCCAACGTCCTGACTTTC,CASSDGTGVRGANVLTF
NA,TRBD2,TRBJ2-1,TRBV7-7,TGTGCCAGCAGCTTAGGATCGGTAGCGGGAGGGAATGAGCAGTTCTTC,CASSLGSVAGGNEQFF
NA,TRBD1,TRBJ1-4,TRBV5-1,TGCGCCAGCAGCTTGACCGGTGGGACAGCGAATGAAAAACTGTTTTTT,CASSLTGGTANEKLFF
NA,NA,TRBJ1-6,TRBV5-4,TGTGCCAGCAGCGATCCCTCAGGCGGTTCACCCCTCCACTTT,CASSDPSGGSPLHF
NA,NA,TRBJ1-5,TRBV7-2,TGTGCCAGCAGCCCCGGACGTAGCAATCAGCCCCAGCATTTT,CASSPGRSNQPQHF
many,NA,TRBJ2-5,TRBV9,TGTGCCAGCAGCCCAGGAGCTGGTCAAGAGACCCAGTACTTC,CASSPGAGQETQYF
NA,NA,TRBJ2-7,TRBV7-8,TGTGCCAGCAGCTTAGCGCTCGGCCCCGTCACCTACGAGCAGTACTTC,CASSLALGPVTYEQYF
many,NA,TRBJ1-5,TRBV12-3/TRBV12-4,TGTGCCAGCAGTTTCTATAATCAGCCCCAGCATTTT,CASSFYNQPQHF
NA,TRBD1,TRBJ2-7,TRBV10-2,TGCGCCAGCAGTGCGCGACAGGGTCTTTACGAGCAGTACTTC,CASSARQGLYEQYF
NA,TRBD2,TRBJ2-3,TRBV29-1,TGCAGCGTTCCTATCGGCGGGACTAGCGCCACAGATACGCAGTATTTT,CSVPIGGTSATDTQYF